Listed here are 9 T cell receptor beta chains from one sample, sequenced in a study of T cell repertoires in cytomegalovirus infection. Each CDR3 protein gets one entry after TCRdb re-called the reads with MiXCR. The sample contains a few hundred thousand distinct CDR3 sequences, 25% to 35% of which appear only once. No antigen has been assigned to these receptors. The material sequenced was cultured PBMCs, taken from culture after CMV antigen stimulation. The receptors were sampled from a human donor in good health (CMV status not recorded). Some clones in this sample may be carry-over from other donors' samples.

The gene calls are TRBV7-2 and TRBJ1-1, with TRBD1 matching 8 bases. The germline V gene has CDR1 SGHTA and CDR2 FQGNSA. The CDR3 spans 14 residues. V was pared by 3 bases and J by 4 bases, with 4 bases of the junction left unmatched. In DNA form, the CDR3 reads TGTGCCAGCAGCTTGGGCAGGGGGCGCACTGAAGCTTTCTTT. Translation gives CASSLGRGRTEAFF.

The chain couples TRBV20-1 to TRBJ2-5; 8 nucleotides align to TRBD1. Germline CDR1 reads DFQATT; CDR2 reads SNEGSKA (reference sequence). The CDR3 extends over 13 amino acids. V was clipped by 5 bases and J by 3 bases; unmatched bases: 5. CDR3 DNA sequence: TGCAGTGCTGGGAGACAGGGGAAAGAGACCCAGTACTTC. Translation gives CSAGRQGKETQYF.

This clonotype was seen more than once but under ten times. The chain recombines TRBV30 with TRBJ1-3; D is uncertain. Trimming removed 2 bases at V and 4 bases at J, with 3 bases between. In germline, CDR1 is GTSNPN, CDR2 SVGIG (reference sequence). The CDR3 covers 11 residues. Here the CDR3 DNA reads TGTGCCTGGAGTAGGGGAAACACCATATATTTT. It translates to CAWSRGNTIYF.

This clonotype has just a few counts. The gene calls are TRBV6-5 and TRBJ2-7; perhaps TRBD2 as D (7 bases). V shed 2 bases and J shed 2 bases, with 16 bases lying between them. Germline CDR1 is MNHEY and CDR2 is SVGAGI. This CDR3 has 16 amino acids. CDR3 in amino acids: CASSYPRQGRAYEQYV. For the CDR3, the DNA is TGTGCCAGCAGTTACCCGAGGCAGGGGAGGGCCTACGAGCAGTACGTC.

The chain links TRBV12-3 or TRBV12-4 to TRBJ1-2; D call uncertain. Trimming pared 4 bases from V and 5 bases from J, leaving 14 bases between. This CDR3 comprises 14 residues. Here the CDR3 DNA reads TGTGCCAGCAGTTCCCTCGGGAGTCCGTATGGCTACACCTTC. This encodes CASSSLGSPYGYTF.

This clonotype was seen a handful of times. The chain uses TRBV6-5 and TRBJ2-1, with D possibly being TRBD1 or TRBD2 (6 bases each). The CDR3 is made up of 15 amino acids. Germline-derived CDR1 and CDR2 are MNHEY and SVGAGI. V was trimmed by 7 bases and J by 4 bases, leaving 17 bases between them. DNA of the CDR3: TGTGCCAGCATGAGTAGGAGGGGGAGATACAATGAGCAGTTCTTC. This translates into CASMSRRGRYNEQFF.

This clonotype occurred a few times. The chain links TRBV15 to TRBJ2-3; D remains unclear. The V gene lost 0 bases and the J gene lost 4 bases, with 8 bases spanning the gap. There are 14 residues in the CDR3. Germline values: CDR1 LNHNV, CDR2 YYDKDF (reference sequence). This CDR3 reads CATSREPFSDTQYF. The CDR3 DNA is TGTGCCACCAGCAGAGAGCCGTTCTCAGATACGCAGTATTTT.

This sequence joins TRBV7-8 and TRBJ2-7; 9 bases align to TRBD1. The trim removed 5 bases at V and 2 bases at J, leaving 4 bases unmatched. Germline CDR1 SGHVS, CDR2 FQNEAQ. The CDR3 is 14 amino acids. The CDR3 coding sequence is TGTGCCAGCAGCCTCGACAGGGGGACCTACGAGCAGTACTTC. Translation: CASSLDRGTYEQYF.

This rearrangement joins TRBV7-9 to TRBJ1-1; TRBD1 agrees at 8 bases. The CDR3 totals 16 residues. Germline V gene lookup returns CDR1 SEHNR and CDR2 FQNEAQ (reference sequence). Losses at the gene ends were 5 bases for V and 5 bases for J; bases not matched to a gene: 13. CDR3 DNA: TGTGCCAGCAGCCCACCCTTGGCAGGGGGCGGAACTGAAGCTTTCTTT. Its translation: CASSPPLAGGGTEAFF.